These 3 T cell receptor beta chains share one sample of origin, sequenced in a study of cytomegalovirus exposure and HLA in healthy donors (dated by TCRdb to about 2017). Library creation used the immunoSEQ multiplex PCR assay. For the multiplex PCR, a mixture combining 60 forward primers for TCR Vbeta segments and 13 reverse primers for TCR Jbeta segments was used. TCRdb mirrors the immuneACCESS table, restricted to in-frame sequences. Some clones are absent from its copies; in checked studies, under half trace to an unresolved V gene, and the reason for the others is unknown. The table for this sample lists 120,000 to 150,000 clones; around three quarters of them were counted only once. The top ten constitute 2.5% to 3.5% of the sample. The sample was PBMCs. All receptors derive from a man in his forties or fifties in good health and CMV-seropositive.

This sequence joins TRBV5-1 and TRBJ2-7, with 7 bases that match TRBD2. The V gene's germline CDR1 is SGHRS and CDR2 YFSETQ. This CDR3 spans 13 amino acids. Losses at the gene ends were 4 bases for V and 2 bases for J; bases not matched to a gene: 3. The chain's CDR3 is CASSPGGAYEQYF. CDR3 nucleotide sequence: TGCGCCAGCAGCCCGGGAGGAGCCTACGAGCAGTACTTC. Drawing the rest from reference TRBV5-1 and TRBJ2-7, the complete variable domain is KAGVTQTPRYLIKTRGQQVTLSCSPISGHRSVSWYQQTPGQGLQFLFEYFSETQRNKGNFPGRFSGRQFSNSRSEMNVSTLELGDSALYLCASSPGGAYEQYFGPGTRLTVT.

The V and J genes are TRBV19 and TRBJ2-5; D call uncertain. The V end lost 3 bases, the J end lost 5 bases, and 4 bases lay between the germline ends. The CDR3 length is 11 residues. From germline, CDR1 is LNHDA and CDR2 SQIVND (reference sequence). For the CDR3, the DNA is TGTGCCAGTAGTATGAGGGAGACCCAGTACTTC. Its translation is CASSMRETQYF. The full variable domain, its missing parts supplied by reference TRBV19 and TRBJ2-5, is DGGITQSPKYLFRKEGQNVTLSCEQNLNHDAMYWYRQDPGQGLRLIYYSQIVNDFQKGDIAEGYSVSREKKESFPLTVTSAQKNPTAFYLCASSMRETQYFGPGTRLLVL.

The V gene is TRBV5-4, the J gene TRBJ2-2; TRBD2 matches 15 bases. In germline, CDR1 is SGHNT, CDR2 YYREEE (reference sequence). Germline trimming cut 4 bases from V and 3 bases from J; bases unmatched to any gene: 7. CDR3 length: 18 amino acids. The CDR3 DNA reads TGTGCCAGCAGCCACCGGACTAGCGGGAGGGTGTACACCGGGGAGCTGTTTTTT. Its protein product is CASSHRTSGRVYTGELFF.